The present T cell receptor beta chain was sequenced within a study of T cell responses to AZD1222 COVID-19 vaccine. Study outcomes and limitations: Females made up more of the donors, who were largely white British, and clonal diversity may have come out too low.

Repertoires were generated with immunoSEQ multiplex PCR, while TCRdb's copy carries only in-frame clones and drops some. Altogether more than 150,000 clones are present, almost 95% being singletons, with the ten largest covering 8.5% to 12%. The ends lost 3 bases at V and 4 bases at J; junction bases unmatched: 6. The CDR3 is 14 amino acids. Germline values: CDR1 SGHRS, CDR2 YFSETQ. Comments on this clone: Its antigen is not identified.

This sequence was found in an adult in good health. The specimen was peripheral blood, collected on day 0 of AZD1222 vaccination. The genes are TRBV5-1 and TRBJ1-2, with 7 bases aligning to TRBD1. In DNA form, the CDR3 reads TGCGCCAGCAGCTCCGGGACAGATGTCTATGGCTACACCTTC. Translated: CASSSGTDVYGYTF.